This TCR beta chain was observed in a study of T cell responses to AZD1222 COVID-19 vaccine. The overall study: Analyses pooled second doses at about 4 or about 12 weeks.

TCRdb's copy holds only in-frame clones and misses some; the assay was immunoSEQ multiplex PCR. The sample holds more than 50,000 clones; around 90% are singletons and the top ten take roughly 3.9%. With 5 bases removed from V and 0 bases from J, the gap between germline ends came to 8 bases. Germline assignment: CDR1 SNHLY and CDR2 FYNNEI. This CDR3 comprises 14 residues. This clonotype was sampled from an adult in good health. The gene calls are TRBV2 and TRBJ1-5; possible D gene TRBD1, 5 bases. Material: peripheral blood, obtained on day 0 of AZD1222 vaccination. The CDR3 DNA sequence: TGTGCCAGCAGTAGACAGATTAGCAATCAGCCCCAGCATTTT. This translates into CASSRQISNQPQHF.